The rows below give T cell receptor beta chains drawn from one sample of a study of graft-versus-host responses after intestinal transplantation. Antigen specificity for these receptors is unknown. Sequencing used immunoSEQ multiplex PCR; TCRdb keeps in-frame clones, though not all of them. This sample carries roughly 50,000 clones, about 90% of them seen once, and the ten largest clones take 2% to 2.5%. The input for sequencing was unstimulated CD4+ T cells sorted from spleen or lymph node cells, taken before transplant. All receptors come from a human donor who was the organ donor for an intestinal transplant. CDR3s include the opening cysteine and the closing phenylalanine or tryptophan. A D gene is named only where the DNA matches it firmly. Size is omitted from some rows. Given values are once, few, many or a class for expanded clones.

CDR3 protein: CASSLDSNYGYTF
CDR3 DNA: TGTGCCAGCAGCTTGGACAGCAACTATGGCTACACCTTC
V gene: TRBV5-4
D gene: -
clone size: -
J gene: TRBJ1-2

CDR3 protein: CASSLDRDTEAFF
CDR3 DNA: TGTGCCAGCAGCTTAGACAGGGACACTGAAGCTTTCTTT
V gene: TRBV7-3
D gene: TRBD1
clone size: -
J gene: TRBJ1-1

CDR3 protein: CASSSRPRNTEAFF
CDR3 DNA: TGTGCCAGCAGCTCGCGTCCCAGGAACACTGAAGCTTTCTTT
V gene: TRBV7-2
D gene: -
clone size: once
J gene: TRBJ1-1

CDR3 protein: CASSHLGSEQLF
CDR3 DNA: TGTGCCAGCAGCCATCTCGGGAGTGAGCAGCTCTTC
V gene: TRBV14
D gene: -
clone size: -
J gene: TRBJ2-1

CDR3 protein: CASSAPSGLYNEQFF
CDR3 DNA: TGTGCCAGTAGTGCCCCTAGCGGCCTTTACAATGAGCAGTTCTTC
V gene: TRBV19
D gene: TRBD2
clone size: -
J gene: TRBJ2-1

CDR3 protein: CASSVGWDRGNSPLHF
CDR3 DNA: TGTGCCAGCAGCGTAGGATGGGACAGGGGCAATTCACCCCTCCACTTT
V gene: TRBV9
D gene: TRBD1
clone size: -
J gene: TRBJ1-6

CDR3 protein: CASRPLKTDTQYF
CDR3 DNA: TGTGCCAGCAGACCGCTAAAAACAGATACGCAGTATTTT
V gene: TRBV27
D gene: -
clone size: -
J gene: TRBJ2-3

CDR3 protein: CASSPGPSETQYF
CDR3 DNA: TGTGCCAGCAGCCCCGGGCCGTCCGAGACCCAGTACTTC
V gene: TRBV9
D gene: -
clone size: -
J gene: TRBJ2-5

CDR3 protein: CASSVAGHNEQFF
CDR3 DNA: TGTGCCAGCAGCGTAGCTGGCCACAATGAGCAGTTCTTC
V gene: TRBV9
D gene: -
clone size: -
J gene: TRBJ2-1

CDR3 protein: CASSLPGGLNNEQFF
CDR3 DNA: TGTGCCAGCAGCTTACCGGGGGGGCTAAACAATGAGCAGTTCTTC
V gene: TRBV5-4
D gene: TRBD2
clone size: -
J gene: TRBJ2-1

CDR3 protein: CASSGQGRSNEKLFF
CDR3 DNA: TGTGCCAGCAGTGGACAGGGGAGGTCTAATGAAAAACTGTTTTTT
V gene: TRBV2
D gene: TRBD1
clone size: -
J gene: TRBJ1-4

CDR3 protein: CASSLVVTGSTDTQYF
CDR3 DNA: TGTGCCAGCAGCTTAGTAGTCACAGGGAGCACAGATACGCAGTATTTT
V gene: TRBV7-2
D gene: -
clone size: -
J gene: TRBJ2-3

CDR3 protein: CASSIMLPPDTGELFF
CDR3 DNA: TGTGCCAGTAGTATAATGTTACCCCCAGATACCGGGGAGCTGTTTTTT
V gene: TRBV19
D gene: -
clone size: few
J gene: TRBJ2-2

CDR3 protein: CASSPTPGTENTIYF
CDR3 DNA: TGCGCCAGCAGCCCCACCCCTGGGACCGAAAACACCATATATTTT
V gene: TRBV4-1
D gene: -
clone size: -
J gene: TRBJ1-3

CDR3 protein: CASSLGRSEQFF
CDR3 DNA: TGTGCCAGCAGCTTAGGGCGCAGTGAGCAGTTCTTC
V gene: TRBV7-9
D gene: -
clone size: -
J gene: TRBJ2-1

CDR3 protein: CASSLEQLGEQYF
CDR3 DNA: TGTGCCAGCAGCTTAGAACAGCTAGGGGAGCAGTACTTC
V gene: TRBV7-2
D gene: -
clone size: -
J gene: TRBJ2-7

CDR3 protein: CASSEWGANQPQHF
CDR3 DNA: TGTGCCAGCAGTGAATGGGGGGCGAATCAGCCCCAGCATTTT
V gene: TRBV25-1
D gene: -
clone size: -
J gene: TRBJ1-5

CDR3 protein: CAISETPSGRGAYNEQFF
CDR3 DNA: TGTGCCATCAGTGAGACGCCTAGCGGGAGGGGGGCCTACAATGAGCAGTTCTTC
V gene: TRBV10-3
D gene: TRBD2
clone size: -
J gene: TRBJ2-1

CDR3 protein: CASSSGAWGTEAFF
CDR3 DNA: TGTGCCAGCAGCTCCGGAGCTTGGGGCACTGAAGCTTTCTTT
V gene: TRBV7-9
D gene: -
clone size: few
J gene: TRBJ1-1

CDR3 protein: CASSSWTSGSYEQYF
CDR3 DNA: TGTGCCAGCAGTTCCTGGACTAGCGGGAGCTACGAGCAGTACTTC
V gene: TRBV27
D gene: TRBD2
clone size: -
J gene: TRBJ2-7

CDR3 protein: CASSSEGGGGETQYF
CDR3 DNA: TGCGCCAGCAGCTCGGAGGGTGGGGGAGGCGAGACCCAGTACTTC
V gene: TRBV5-1
D gene: -
clone size: -
J gene: TRBJ2-5

CDR3 protein: CASSLQTAPTDTQYF
CDR3 DNA: TGCGCCAGCAGCTTACAGACAGCCCCCACAGATACGCAGTATTTT
V gene: TRBV5-1
D gene: -
clone size: few
J gene: TRBJ2-3

CDR3 protein: CASSYSLRGGATEAFF
CDR3 DNA: TGTGCCAGCAGTTACTCTCTACGGGGGGGAGCCACTGAAGCTTTCTTT
V gene: TRBV6-5
D gene: -
clone size: -
J gene: TRBJ1-1

CDR3 protein: CASSLRSGAAYEQYF
CDR3 DNA: TGTGCCAGCAGCTTAAGATCGGGGGCGGCCTACGAGCAGTACTTC
V gene: TRBV7-3
D gene: -
clone size: -
J gene: TRBJ2-7

CDR3 protein: CASSVGVAGVYEQYF
CDR3 DNA: TGTGCCAGCAGCGTAGGGGTAGCGGGAGTATACGAGCAGTACTTT
V gene: TRBV9
D gene: TRBD2
clone size: -
J gene: TRBJ2-7

CDR3 protein: CASRVGLGNEQFF
CDR3 DNA: TGTGCCAGCAGAGTAGGGCTAGGAAATGAGCAGTTCTTC
V gene: TRBV11-2
D gene: -
clone size: -
J gene: TRBJ2-1

CDR3 protein: CASSLHYGYTF
CDR3 DNA: TGTGCCAGCAGTTTACACTATGGCTACACCTTC
V gene: TRBV28
D gene: -
clone size: -
J gene: TRBJ1-2